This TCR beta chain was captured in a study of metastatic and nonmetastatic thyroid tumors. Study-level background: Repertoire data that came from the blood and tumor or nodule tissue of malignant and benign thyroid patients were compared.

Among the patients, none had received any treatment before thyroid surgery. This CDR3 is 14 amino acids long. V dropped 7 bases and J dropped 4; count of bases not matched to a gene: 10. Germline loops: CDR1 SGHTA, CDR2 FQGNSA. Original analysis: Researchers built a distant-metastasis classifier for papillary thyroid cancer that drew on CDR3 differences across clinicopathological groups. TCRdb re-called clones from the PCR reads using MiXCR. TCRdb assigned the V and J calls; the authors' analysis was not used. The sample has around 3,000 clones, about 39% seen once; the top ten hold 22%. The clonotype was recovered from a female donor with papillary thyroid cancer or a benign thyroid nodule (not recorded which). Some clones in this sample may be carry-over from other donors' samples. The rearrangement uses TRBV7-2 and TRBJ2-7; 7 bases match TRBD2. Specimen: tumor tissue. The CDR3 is CASTSLSGGYEQYF. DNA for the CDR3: TGTGCCAGCACCAGTTTATCGGGAGGTTACGAGCAGTACTTC.